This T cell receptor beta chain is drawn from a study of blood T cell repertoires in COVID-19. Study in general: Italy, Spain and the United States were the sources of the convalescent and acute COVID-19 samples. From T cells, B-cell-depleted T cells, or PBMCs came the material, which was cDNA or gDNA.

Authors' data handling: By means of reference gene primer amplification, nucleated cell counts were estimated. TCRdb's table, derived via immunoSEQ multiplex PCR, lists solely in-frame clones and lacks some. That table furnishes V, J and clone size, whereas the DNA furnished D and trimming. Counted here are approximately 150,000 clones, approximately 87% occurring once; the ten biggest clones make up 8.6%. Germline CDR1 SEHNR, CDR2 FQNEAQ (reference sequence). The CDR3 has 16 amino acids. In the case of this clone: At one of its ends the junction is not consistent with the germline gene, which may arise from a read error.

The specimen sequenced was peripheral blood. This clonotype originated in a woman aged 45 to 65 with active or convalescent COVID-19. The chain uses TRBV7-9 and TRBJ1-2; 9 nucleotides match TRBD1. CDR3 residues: CASSLAGQGFNNGYTF. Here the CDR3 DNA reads TGTGCCAGCAGCTTAGCGGGACAGGGTTTTAACAATGGCTACACCTTC.